In this sample, the clone carrying this T cell receptor beta chain turned up once. Time point noted: recipient sample about 28 days before transplant, after cytoreduction. Sequenced by immunoSEQ multiplex PCR; TCRdb stores in-frame clones only, minus some. Here the sample spans tens of thousands of clones, less than 96% being singletons. The record originates from a study of T cell clonotyping in hematopoietic cell transplantation. Germline CDR1 MGHRA, CDR2 YSYEKL. The CDR3 has 16 residues. J lost 2 bases, V lost 2 bases, and 5 bases had no gene match. This TCR was sampled from a woman in her 50s with acute myeloid leukemia. Some clones in this sample may be carry-over from other donors' samples. The V call is TRBV4-1, the J call TRBJ2-7, with 11 bases aligning to TRBD2. The sequenced sample was peripheral blood mononuclear cells, obtained before stem cell transplant. CDR3 residues: CASSQPGLAVTYEQYF. The CDR3 DNA reads TGCGCCAGCAGCCAACCGGGACTAGCGGTCACCTACGAGCAGTACTTC.